The clone carrying this T cell receptor (beta chain) has only a few counts. What it binds is not known. The sample belongs to a study of early T cells in non-severe SARS-CoV-2 infection. Looking at the study overall: Sequencing was performed on bulk RNA from unsorted whole blood, leaving chains unpaired. Points from the study as a whole: There was a bias toward anti-spike CD8 responses in VDJdb matching, which missed private and CD4 specificities.

Unique molecular identifier tags were affixed to discrete cDNA molecules. TCRdb itself ran the 5' RACE reads through MiXCR, one entry per CDR3 protein. The sample shows tens of thousands of distinct CDR3 sequences, 8.5% to 12% of them seen only once. Looked up from germline, CDR1 is SQVTM and CDR2 is ANQGSEA. J gave up 2 bases and V 0 bases, and 4 bases lay outside the gene matches. The CDR3 runs 16 residues. This TCR came from an adult who was a healthcare worker with PCR-confirmed SARS-CoV-2 infection or an uninfected control (not recorded which). This chain connects TRBV29-1 to TRBJ2-3, with TRBD1 identical over 11 bases. Sequences were obtained from whole blood. The CDR3 DNA is TGCAGCGTTGAAGATGGGACAGGGGGTATCACAGATACGCAGTATTTT. Translating it yields CSVEDGTGGITDTQYF.